Listed below are T cell receptor beta chains from one sample, sequenced in a study of early T cells in non-severe SARS-CoV-2 infection. TCRdb analysed the 5' RACE reads with MiXCR anew, one entry per CDR3 protein. This sample has approximately 45,000 distinct CDR3 sequences, with around 9.9% found just once. Sequencing used whole blood. These receptors were taken from an adult who was a healthcare worker with PCR-confirmed SARS-CoV-2 infection or an uninfected control (not recorded which). Both conserved end residues are part of each CDR3. D genes are given only for firm matches. A row's size may be missing; if present it is once, few, many or a size class.

-	TRBV5-8	TRBJ2-7	-	CASRPQGDSYEQYF	TGTGCCAGCAGACCTCAGGGAGACTCCTACGAGCAGTACTTC
many	TRBV12-3/TRBV12-4	TRBJ2-7	TRBD2	CASSVTSGSSYEQYF	TGTGCCAGCAGTGTAACTAGCGGAAGCTCCTACGAGCAGTACTTC
few	TRBV15	TRBJ2-5	-	CATSNPDEGQETQYF	TGTGCCACCAGCAACCCCGACGAGGGCCAAGAGACCCAGTACTTC
many	TRBV29-1	TRBJ2-7	TRBD1	CSGQGAGEQYF	TGCAGCGGACAGGGGGCGGGCGAGCAGTACTTC
many	TRBV20-1	TRBJ2-2	-	CSANGGEVGELFF	TGCAGTGCTAATGGCGGGGAGGTCGGGGAGCTGTTTTTT
-	TRBV1	TRBJ2-7	-	CTSKATGAASDEQYF	TGCACCAGCAAGGCCACAGGGGCCGCCTCCGACGAGCAGTACTTC
-	TRBV24-1	TRBJ2-2	TRBD2	CASAFRPGTSGGPNTGELFF	TGTGCCTCGGCCTTCCGTCCCGGGACTAGCGGGGGACCCAACACCGGGGAGCTGTTTTTT
many	TRBV4-3	TRBJ1-2	-	CASSQDRGGEGGYGYTF	TGCGCCAGCAGCCAAGATCGAGGAGGCGAAGGCGGATATGGCTACACCTTC
few	TRBV6-6	TRBJ1-1	-	CASSYSGFEGENTEAFF	TGTGCCAGCAGTTACAGCGGGTTTGAGGGGGAGAACACTGAAGCTTTCTTT
-	TRBV11-2	TRBJ2-1	-	CASSLDLSSYNEQFF	TGTGCCAGCAGCTTAGATCTCAGCTCCTACAATGAGCAGTTCTTC
many	TRBV7-9	TRBJ2-5	-	CASTGLGETQYF	TGTGCCAGCACCGGGCTGGGGGAGACCCAGTACTTC
few	TRBV4-1	TRBJ1-5	-	CASSQEQGQPQHF	TGCGCCAGCAGCCAAGAACAGGGTCAGCCCCAGCATTTT
-	TRBV12-3/TRBV12-4	TRBJ2-3	TRBD2	CATSLAGGADTQYF	TGTGCCACCAGTTTAGCGGGGGGTGCAGATACGCAGTATTTT
many	TRBV19	TRBJ2-5	-	CASSIGGGKETQYF	TGTGCCAGTAGTATTGGTGGGGGGAAAGAGACCCAGTACTTC
few	TRBV4-3	TRBJ2-7	-	CASSQAPGPEQYF	TGCGCCAGCAGCCAGGCACCCGGTCCGGAGCAGTACTTC
-	TRBV4-2	TRBJ1-1	-	CASSQDWGARTEAFF	TGTGCCAGCAGCCAAGATTGGGGGGCTCGTACTGAAGCTTTCTTT
once	TRBV24-1	TRBJ2-7	TRBD2	CATAASGDYEQYF	TGTGCCACCGCGGCTAGCGGGGATTACGAGCAGTACTTC
many	TRBV11-1	TRBJ1-2	-	CASSLRGEHGYTF	TGTGCCAGCAGCTTACGGGGGGAGCATGGCTACACCTTC
-	TRBV24-1	TRBJ2-1	-	CATSDLGADEQFF	TGTGCCACCAGTGATCTAGGGGCCGATGAGCAGTTCTTC
-	TRBV29-1	TRBJ1-5	-	CSVATASNQPQHF	TGCAGCGTTGCGACAGCCAGCAATCAGCCCCAGCATTTT
-	TRBV6-5	TRBJ1-2	-	CASLGGAKSSGYTF	TGTGCCAGCCTCGGCGGAGCCAAGAGTAGTGGCTACACCTTC
many	TRBV6-6	TRBJ2-1	-	CASSYTSYNEQFF	TGTGCCAGCAGTTACACTTCCTACAATGAGCAGTTCTTC
medium-sized	TRBV7-9	TRBJ2-1	-	CASSFSYNEQFF	TGTGCCAGCAGCTTCTCCTACAATGAGCAGTTCTTC
few	TRBV7-3	TRBJ1-1	-	CASSSQPMGVNTEAFF	TGTGCCAGCAGCTCACAACCCATGGGGGTGAACACTGAAGCTTTCTTT
-	TRBV7-9	TRBJ1-4	TRBD1	CASRIGTVGMEKLFF	TGTGCCAGCAGGATTGGGACAGTTGGAATGGAAAAACTGTTTTTT
many	TRBV29-1	TRBJ1-2	-	CSVPYLGPDYGYTF	TGCAGCGTTCCCTACCTAGGTCCGGACTATGGCTACACCTTC
many	TRBV6-2/TRBV6-3	TRBJ2-4	TRBD2	CASSYLFSGGDENIQYF	TGTGCCAGCAGTTACCTTTTTAGCGGGGGGGACGAAAACATTCAGTACTTC
many	TRBV7-9	TRBJ2-3	-	CASSPRDSTDTQYF	TGTGCCAGCAGCCCACGGGACAGCACAGATACGCAGTATTTT
many	TRBV24-1	TRBJ2-6	-	CATSDTTPGRSDSGANVLTF	TGTGCCACCAGTGATACGACTCCGGGACGCAGTGACTCTGGGGCCAACGTCCTGACTTTC
many	TRBV5-1	TRBJ1-2	-	CASSSGQLRFGGYTF	TGCGCCAGCAGCTCCGGACAGCTTCGGTTTGGTGGCTACACCTTC
few	TRBV5-4	TRBJ2-7	-	CASSSHGTSYEQYF	TGTGCCAGCAGCTCTCATGGGACATCCTACGAGCAGTACTTC
many	TRBV11-2	TRBJ2-1	TRBD1	CASRPRTGSANEQFF	TGTGCCAGCAGACCTCGGACAGGGTCGGCCAATGAGCAGTTCTTC
many	TRBV7-2	TRBJ1-4	-	CASSASQGKLFF	TGTGCCAGCAGCGCCAGTCAGGGTAAACTGTTTTTT
many	TRBV19	TRBJ1-2	-	CASVLRDGYGYTF	TGTGCCAGTGTCCTCCGGGACGGCTATGGCTACACCTTC
many	TRBV29-1	TRBJ2-1	-	CSGRSDRHNEQFF	TGCAGCGGAAGATCGGACCGACACAATGAGCAGTTCTTC
few	TRBV11-3	TRBJ2-7	-	CASSLAAGSYEQYF	TGTGCCAGCAGCTTAGCCGCAGGGTCCTACGAGCAGTACTTC
few	TRBV7-8	TRBJ1-6	TRBD1	CASSLHDRGYNSPLHF	TGTGCCAGCAGCCTTCACGACAGGGGTTATAATTCACCCCTCCACTTT
many	TRBV7-2	TRBJ1-2	-	CASSLGSTGFYGYTF	TGTGCCAGCAGCTTAGGGTCTACAGGGTTCTATGGCTACACCTTC
many	TRBV3-1	TRBJ1-1	-	CASSQDIGGTEAFF	TGTGCCAGCAGCCAAGACATAGGGGGCACTGAAGCTTTCTTT
-	TRBV10-3	TRBJ1-1	-	CAIRPRQELNTEAFF	TGTGCCATCAGGCCCCGACAGGAGTTGAACACTGAAGCTTTCTTT
-	TRBV7-2	TRBJ2-3	-	CASSSNPGARTDTQYF	TGTGCCAGCAGCTCCAACCCTGGGGCTCGCACAGATACGCAGTATTTT
-	TRBV30	TRBJ1-5	-	CAWSAGGEQPQHF	TGTGCCTGGAGCGCCGGGGGAGAGCAGCCCCAGCATTTT
-	TRBV5-1	TRBJ1-1	TRBD1	CASSTDRVGTEAFF	TGCGCCAGCAGCACAGACAGGGTTGGCACTGAAGCTTTCTTT
many	TRBV29-1	TRBJ1-1	-	CSVGLENTEAFF	TGCAGCGTTGGGTTGGAAAACACTGAAGCTTTCTTT
-	TRBV12-3/TRBV12-4	TRBJ2-1	-	CASKWSSSGNEQFF	TGTGCCAGCAAGTGGTCTAGCTCCGGGAATGAGCAGTTCTTC
many	TRBV7-7	TRBJ1-4	-	CASSPERGGTNEKLFF	TGTGCCAGCAGCCCAGAAAGGGGGGGAACTAATGAAAAACTGTTTTTT
-	TRBV7-2	TRBJ2-2	-	CASSQVRGSGELFF	TGTGCCAGCAGCCAAGTCAGGGGCTCCGGGGAGCTGTTTTTT
many	TRBV29-1	TRBJ1-1	TRBD1	CSVEPTGVEAFF	TGCAGCGTTGAACCGACAGGGGTTGAAGCTTTCTTT
few	TRBV12-3/TRBV12-4	TRBJ1-5	-	CASSKGRGESSNQPQHF	TGTGCCAGCAGTAAGGGCAGGGGAGAAAGTAGCAATCAGCCCCAGCATTTT
few	TRBV24-1	TRBJ2-3	-	CATSDGPYTDTQYF	TGTGCCACCAGTGATGGGCCCTACACAGATACGCAGTATTTT
few	TRBV4-3	TRBJ2-3	-	CASSQGPANFYTDTQYF	TGCGCCAGCAGCCAAGGACCTGCCAACTTCTACACAGATACGCAGTATTTT
-	TRBV29-1	TRBJ1-2	-	CSVGGHGSYGYTF	TGCAGCGTTGGGGGACACGGGAGCTATGGCTACACCTTC
many	TRBV11-2	TRBJ1-5	TRBD1	CASSPRTGPYSNQPQHF	TGTGCCAGCAGCCCCCGGACAGGCCCATATAGCAATCAGCCCCAGCATTTT
-	TRBV11-2	TRBJ1-4	-	CASSTGSNPAEKLFF	TGTGCCAGCAGCACCGGGTCAAACCCTGCCGAAAAACTGTTTTTT
many	TRBV5-1	TRBJ1-1	TRBD1	CASSRGQANTEAFF	TGCGCCAGCAGCAGGGGACAGGCGAACACTGAAGCTTTCTTT